This TCR beta chain was retrieved from a study of T cells after yellow fever vaccination. In the study overall: Low-cell-number fractions were prepared with SMART-Seq v4 Ultra Low Input.

Study-level points and caveats: Contaminants from the bulk population, in the form of abundant clonotypes, could be found in FACS-sorted repertoires. A large majority of primary-vaccination clones showed up again after the booster (under 98% CD4, around 90% CD8).

In making TCR cDNA, 5'RACE template switching added a universal primer site and UMIs to it. TCRdb itself ran the 5' RACE reads through MiXCR, one entry per CDR3 protein. The top ten hold around a sixth of the sample, which has about 96,000 distinct CDR3 sequences, about 8.8% seen once. Germline lookup yields CDR1 LGHNA and CDR2 YSLEER. Trimming stripped 0 bases from V and 2 bases from J, with 20 bases between. CDR3 size: 20 residues. The sample consisted of CD8+ T cells not binding an NS4B(214-222) dextramer, sorted from PBMCs, taken approximately 16 days after the first yellow fever vaccination. The sequence was obtained from a man in his late teens or twenties who received the YFV17D yellow fever vaccine. This chain links TRBV4-3 with TRBJ2-6; D tentatively fits TRBD1 or TRBD2 (6 bases each). DNA for the CDR3: TGCGCCAGCAGCCAAGATCTGTCACTTGGGGGGCTGACTGGGGCCAACGTCCTGACTTTC. It yields the protein CASSQDLSLGGLTGANVLTF.